The 8 T cell receptor beta chains below all came from one sample that was sequenced in a study of T cells in Graves' hyperthyroidism and ophthalmopathy. Researchers took RNA transcripts and amplified the TCR beta CDR3 regions from them. The HTBI primer set served for first-round RT-PCR of the TCR CDR3. From the multiplex PCR reads, TCRdb called clonotypes with MiXCR, one entry per CDR3 protein. The sample consists of around 620,000 distinct CDR3 sequences, approximately 44% of them appearing once. The material sequenced was peripheral blood or thyroid tissue (not recorded which). Receptors originate from an adult woman with Graves' disease, either hyperthyroidism or ophthalmopathy (not recorded which).

The chain has TRBV7-9 and TRBJ1-2; D call uncertain. The CDR3 spans 12 residues. V lost 4 bases, J lost 8 bases, and 11 bases lay in between. Per the germline V gene, CDR1 is SEHNR and CDR2 is FQNEAQ (reference sequence). As DNA, the CDR3 is TGTGCCAGCAGCTACGGGGAAGAGGGCTACACCTTC. This gives the protein CASSYGEEGYTF.

This clonotype appeared a single time. This chain connects TRBV7-9 to TRBJ2-7; D may be TRBD2 (5 bases). Germline CDR1 SEHNR, CDR2 FQNEAQ (reference sequence). The CDR3 runs to 14 residues. The V gene lost 5 bases and the J gene lost 2 bases, with 13 bases spanning the gap. As DNA, the CDR3 is TGTGCCAGCAGCGCGGGCGAGGATGCCTACGAGCAGTACTTC. Amino acids: CASSAGEDAYEQYF.

V is TRBV12-3 or TRBV12-4 and J is TRBJ1-5; perhaps TRBD1 as D (6 bases). This CDR3 is 15 amino acids long. Trimming shortened V by 0 bases and J by 10 bases, and 16 bases separated the two germline ends. The DNA of the CDR3 is TGTGCCAGCAGTTTAGCGTGGGGGGGGCCCAATCCCCAGCATTTT. Its protein product is CASSLAWGGPNPQHF.

This clonotype was seen many times. This chain links TRBV14 with TRBJ2-7; 11 nucleotides align to TRBD1. The junction had 4 bases not matched to a gene; V was cut back by 3 bases and J by 3 bases. Germline V gene sequence: CDR1 SGHDN, CDR2 FVKESK. The CDR3 is made up of 15 amino acids. The CDR3 DNA reads TGTGCCAGCAGCCATCGGACAGGGGGCAACTACGAGCAGTACTTC. It encodes CASSHRTGGNYEQYF.

This clonotype was seen more than once but under ten times. This chain connects TRBV29-1 to TRBJ1-2; the match to TRBD1 covers 7 bases. With V trimmed by 2 bases and J by 4 bases, 4 bases remained unmatched. From germline, CDR1 is SQVTM and CDR2 ANQGSEA. The CDR3 extends over 13 amino acids. The CDR3 sequence is CSVEPTGFYGYTF. For the CDR3, the DNA is TGCAGCGTTGAACCGACAGGGTTCTATGGCTACACCTTC.

This chain connects TRBV28 to TRBJ2-7; D perhaps matches TRBD1 (6 bases). CDR3 length equals 15 residues. Deletions cut 3 bases from V and 0 bases from J, with 12 bases between. Germline assignment: CDR1 MDHEN and CDR2 SYDVKM. This chain's CDR3 is CASSFLGTISYEQYF. CDR3 DNA sequence: TGTGCCAGCAGTTTTTTAGGGACAATCTCCTACGAGCAGTACTTC.

V and J are TRBV11-1 and TRBJ1-3; the D is unclear. This CDR3 has 12 residues. Trimming took 5 bases from V and 7 from J, leaving 9 bases between them. Per germline, CDR1 SGHAT and CDR2 FQDESV (reference sequence). The CDR3 DNA sequence: TGTGCCAGCAGCAGCGCCCTCAACACCATATATTTT. It specifies CASSSALNTIYF.

This clonotype has at least ten counts. The chain combines TRBV7-2 with TRBJ1-2; D remains ambiguous. The CDR3 runs to 15 residues. Germline V gives CDR1 SGHTA, CDR2 FQGNSA. Trimming left V 5 bases short and J 6 bases short, with 19 bases between. CDR3 in DNA: TGTGCCAGCAGCCTATCCCCGACATCTCGGAATGGCTACACCTTC. Protein product: CASSLSPTSRNGYTF. Using reference TRBV7-2 and TRBJ1-2 for the parts outside the CDR3, the full variable domain is GAGVSQSPSNKVTEKGKDVELRCDPISGHTALYWYRQSLGQGLEFLIYFQGNSAPDKSGLPSDRFSAERTGGSVSTLTIQRTQQEDSAVYLCASSLSPTSRNGYTFGSGTRLTVV.